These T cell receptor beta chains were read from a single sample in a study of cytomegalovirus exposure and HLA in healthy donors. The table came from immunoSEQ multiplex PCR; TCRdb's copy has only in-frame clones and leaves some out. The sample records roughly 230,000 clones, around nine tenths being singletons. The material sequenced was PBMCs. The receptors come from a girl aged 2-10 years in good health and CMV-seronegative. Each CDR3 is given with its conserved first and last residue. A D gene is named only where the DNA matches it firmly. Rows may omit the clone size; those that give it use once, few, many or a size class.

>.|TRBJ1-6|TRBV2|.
CASSGGPDNSPLHF
TGTGCCAGCAGTGGGGGGCCCGATAATTCACCCCTCCACTTT
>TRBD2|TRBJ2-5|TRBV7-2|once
CASSFSGGAETQYF
TGTGCCAGCAGCTTCAGCGGGGGGGCCGAGACCCAGTACTTC
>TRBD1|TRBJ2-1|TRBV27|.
CASGPGQYNEQFF
TGTGCCAGCGGACCGGGACAGTACAATGAGCAGTTCTTC
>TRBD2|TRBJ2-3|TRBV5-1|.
CASSSGDGTDTQYF
TGCGCCAGCAGCAGCGGGGACGGCACAGATACGCAGTATTTT
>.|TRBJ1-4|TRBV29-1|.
CSVRQTTNEKLFF
TGCAGCGTTAGACAGACAACTAATGAAAAACTGTTTTTT
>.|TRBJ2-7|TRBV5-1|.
CASSLGITYEQYF
TGCGCCAGCAGCTTGGGTATTACCTACGAGCAGTACTTC
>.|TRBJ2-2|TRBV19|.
CASSILGGRGELFF
TGTGCCAGTAGTATCCTCGGGGGTCGCGGGGAGCTGTTTTTT
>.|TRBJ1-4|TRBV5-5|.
CASSLHGREDEKLFF
TGTGCCAGCAGCTTGCACGGCAGGGAGGATGAAAAACTGTTTTTT
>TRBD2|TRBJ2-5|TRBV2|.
CASSESGGRRETQYF
TGTGCCAGCAGTGAGAGCGGGGGGAGGCGGGAGACCCAGTACTTC
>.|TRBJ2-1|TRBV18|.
CASSLGWVEQFF
TGTGCCAGCTCACTCGGGTGGGTAGAGCAGTTCTTC
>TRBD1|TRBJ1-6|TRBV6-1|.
CASTKIRGQGSPLHF
TGTGCCAGCACCAAAATCAGGGGACAGGGTTCACCCCTCCACTTT
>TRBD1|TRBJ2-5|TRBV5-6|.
CASSLEMGQGDLETQYF
TGTGCCAGCAGCTTGGAGATGGGACAGGGTGATTTAGAGACCCAGTACTTC
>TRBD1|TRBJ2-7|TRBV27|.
CASSLDRGAYEQYF
TGTGCCAGCAGTTTGGACAGGGGGGCCTACGAGCAGTACTTC
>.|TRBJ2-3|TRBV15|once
CATSVFRTSTDTQYF
TGTGCCACCAGCGTTTTTCGCACTAGCACAGATACGCAGTATTTT
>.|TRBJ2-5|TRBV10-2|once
CASSVQGETQYF
TGCGCCAGCAGTGTGCAGGGTGAGACCCAGTACTTC
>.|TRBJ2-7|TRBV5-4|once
CASSPDRTVHEQYF
TGTGCCAGCAGCCCCGACAGAACGGTTCACGAGCAGTACTTC
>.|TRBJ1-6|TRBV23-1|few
CASHDCVVRSPLHF
TGCGCCAGTCACGACTGTGTTGTTCGTTCACCCCTCCACTTT
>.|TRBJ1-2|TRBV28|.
CASSRAGGGGYGYTF
TGTGCCAGCAGCCGAGCGGGGGGGGGAGGCTATGGCTACACCTTC
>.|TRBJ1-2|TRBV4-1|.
CASSQVEIHYGYTF
TGCGCCAGCAGCCAAGTAGAGATCCACTATGGCTACACCTTC
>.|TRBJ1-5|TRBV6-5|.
CASSYSWGGNQPQHF
TGTGCCAGCAGTTACTCGTGGGGGGGCAATCAGCCCCAGCATTTT
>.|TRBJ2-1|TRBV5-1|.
CASSFNSYNEQFF
TGCGCCAGCAGCTTCAATTCCTACAATGAGCAGTTCTTC
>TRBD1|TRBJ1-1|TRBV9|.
CASSVGPQGPGTFF
TGTGCCAGCAGCGTAGGGCCACAGGGGCCCGGGACTTTCTTT
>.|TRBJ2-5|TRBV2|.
CASSARDQQYF
TGTGCCAGCAGTGCGCGGGACCAGCAGTACTTC
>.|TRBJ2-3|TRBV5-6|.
CASSFPMETRTDTQYF
TGTGCCAGCAGCTTCCCCATGGAGACCCGCACAGATACGCAGTATTTT
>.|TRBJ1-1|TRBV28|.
CASSLLRVSTEAFF
TGTGCCAGCAGCCTACTCAGGGTTAGCACTGAAGCTTTCTTT
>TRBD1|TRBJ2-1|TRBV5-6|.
CAHVSGTGRNEQFF
TGTGCCCACGTTTCCGGGACAGGGCGAAATGAGCAGTTCTTC
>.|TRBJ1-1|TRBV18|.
CASSPYDTNTEAFF
TGTGCCAGCTCACCTTACGACACGAACACTGAAGCTTTCTTT
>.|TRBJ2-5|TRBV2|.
CASSEALAVQETQYF
TGTGCCAGCAGTGAAGCGCTGGCAGTCCAAGAGACCCAGTACTTC
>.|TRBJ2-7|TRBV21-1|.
CASSKPTPGQGDHEQYF
TGTGCCAGCAGCAAACCTACGCCGGGACAGGGTGATCACGAGCAGTACTTC
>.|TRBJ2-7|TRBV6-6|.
CATTGGDEQYF
TGTGCCACCACAGGGGGGGACGAGCAGTACTTC
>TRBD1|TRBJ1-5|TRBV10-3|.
CAISESDRAGVTQHF
TGTGCCATCAGTGAGTCGGACAGGGCGGGGGTGACCCAGCATTTT
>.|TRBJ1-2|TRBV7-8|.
CASSSTRVAAGYGYTF
TGTGCCAGCAGCTCAACCCGGGTGGCCGCCGGCTATGGCTACACCTTC
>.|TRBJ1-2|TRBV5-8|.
CASSLDVQAGYTF
TGTGCCAGCAGCTTGGATGTGCAAGCTGGCTACACCTTC
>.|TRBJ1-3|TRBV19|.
CASSDLRQVSGNTIYF
TGTGCCAGTAGTGACCTAAGACAGGTCTCTGGAAACACCATATATTTT
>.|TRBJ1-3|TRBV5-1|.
CASRRGEIDSGNTIYF
TGCGCCAGCAGACGGGGTGAGATAGACTCTGGAAACACCATATATTTT
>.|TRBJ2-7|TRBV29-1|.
CSVLSSAYYEQYF
TGCAGCGTTCTAAGTAGCGCCTACTACGAGCAGTACTTC
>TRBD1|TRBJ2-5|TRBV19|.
CASRRLDRDQETQYF
TGTGCCAGTAGGAGGTTAGACAGGGACCAAGAGACCCAGTACTTC
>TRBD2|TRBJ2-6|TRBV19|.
CATKYRGSGAISGANVLTF
TGTGCCACCAAATATCGGGGTAGCGGGGCCATCTCTGGGGCCAACGTCCTGACTTTC
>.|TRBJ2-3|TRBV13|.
CATRETALTDTQYF
TGTGCCACCAGGGAGACAGCCCTCACAGATACGCAGTATTTT
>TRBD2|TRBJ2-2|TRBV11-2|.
CASSLLLAGAGELFF
TGTGCCAGCAGCTTACTCCTAGCGGGAGCCGGGGAGCTGTTTTTT
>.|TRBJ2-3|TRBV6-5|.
CASSYSSSGYTDTQYF
TGTGCCAGCAGTTACTCCTCCAGCGGCTACACAGATACGCAGTATTTT
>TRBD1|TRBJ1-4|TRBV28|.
CASSLSARQGLRSEKLFF
TGTGCCAGCAGTTTATCGGCCCGACAGGGTCTGAGGTCTGAAAAACTGTTTTTT
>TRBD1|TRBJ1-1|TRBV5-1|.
CASSSMMTGMNTEAFF
TGCGCCAGCAGCTCGATGATGACAGGGATGAACACTGAAGCTTTCTTT
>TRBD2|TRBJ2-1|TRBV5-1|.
CASSLGLAENYNEQFF
TGCGCCAGCAGCTTGGGACTAGCGGAAAACTACAATGAGCAGTTCTTC
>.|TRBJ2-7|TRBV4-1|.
CASSSLARSYEQYF
TGCGCCAGCAGCTCCCTGGCCCGTTCCTACGAGCAGTACTTC
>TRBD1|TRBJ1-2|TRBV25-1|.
CASRPDRAFYGYTF
TGTGCCAGCAGACCTGACAGGGCCTTCTATGGCTACACCTTC